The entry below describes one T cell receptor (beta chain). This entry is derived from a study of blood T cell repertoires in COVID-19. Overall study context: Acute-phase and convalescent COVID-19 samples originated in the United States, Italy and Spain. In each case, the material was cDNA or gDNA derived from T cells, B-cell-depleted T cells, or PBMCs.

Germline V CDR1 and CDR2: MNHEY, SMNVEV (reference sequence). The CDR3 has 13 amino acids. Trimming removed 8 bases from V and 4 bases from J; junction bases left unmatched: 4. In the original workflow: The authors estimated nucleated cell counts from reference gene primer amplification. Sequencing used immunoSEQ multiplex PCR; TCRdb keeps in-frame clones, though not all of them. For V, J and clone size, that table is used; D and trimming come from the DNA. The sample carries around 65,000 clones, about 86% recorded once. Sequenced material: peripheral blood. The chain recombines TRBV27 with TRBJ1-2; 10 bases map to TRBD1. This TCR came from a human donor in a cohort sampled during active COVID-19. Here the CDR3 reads CASSDRGFYGYTF. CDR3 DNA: TGTGCCAGCTCGGACAGGGGGTTCTATGGCTACACCTTC.